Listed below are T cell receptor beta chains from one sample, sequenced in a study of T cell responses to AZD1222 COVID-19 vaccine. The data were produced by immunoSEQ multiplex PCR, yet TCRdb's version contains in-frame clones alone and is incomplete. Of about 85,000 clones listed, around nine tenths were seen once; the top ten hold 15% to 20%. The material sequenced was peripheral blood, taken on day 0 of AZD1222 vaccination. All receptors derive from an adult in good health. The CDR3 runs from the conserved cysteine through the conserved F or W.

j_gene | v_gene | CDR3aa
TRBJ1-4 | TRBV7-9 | CASSPPGGEKLFF
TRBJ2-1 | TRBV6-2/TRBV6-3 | CASSYFPIAGAGVNEQFF
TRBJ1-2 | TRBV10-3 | CAISEGQVLGYGYTF
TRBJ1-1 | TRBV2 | CASRNWNTEAFF
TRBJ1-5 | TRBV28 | CASSLASYSNQPQHF
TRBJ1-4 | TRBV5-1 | CASSFPRSEKLFF
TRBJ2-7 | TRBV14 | CASSQDFTTSYEQYF
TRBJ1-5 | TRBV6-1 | CASSEMRGIQPQHF
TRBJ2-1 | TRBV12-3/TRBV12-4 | CASTTGRELEQFF
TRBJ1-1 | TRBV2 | CASSEPNRGTEAFF
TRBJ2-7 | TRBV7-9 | CASSSETGAGYEQYF
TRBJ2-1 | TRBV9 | CASSAVGGASYNEQFF
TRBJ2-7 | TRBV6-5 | CASRKTTGFEQYF
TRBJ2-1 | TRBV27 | CASSRIFGLADNEQFF
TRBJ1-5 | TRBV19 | CASSARGEGQPQHF
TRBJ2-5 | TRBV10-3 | CAISGDRGQETQYF
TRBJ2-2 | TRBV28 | CASSSPHAGELFF
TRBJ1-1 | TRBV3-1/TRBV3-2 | CASSQRPRSRNTEAFF
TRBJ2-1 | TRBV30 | CAWSGQGSSYNEQFF
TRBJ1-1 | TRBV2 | CASSGSRATEAFF
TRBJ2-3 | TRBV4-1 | CASSKTSGTTDTQYF
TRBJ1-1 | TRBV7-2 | CASSLARLNTEAFF
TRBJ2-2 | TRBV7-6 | CASSLALQGVGELFF
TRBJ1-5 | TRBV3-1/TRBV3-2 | CASSQASYQPQHF
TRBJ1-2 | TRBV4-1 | CASSPYGQDQANYGYTF
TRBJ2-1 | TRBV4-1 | CASSPPFDLHNEQFF
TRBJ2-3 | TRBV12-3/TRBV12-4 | CASSRTGDTQYF
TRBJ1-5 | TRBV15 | CATSSIGNSNQPQHF
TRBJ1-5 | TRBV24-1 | CATSDPGQDQPQHF
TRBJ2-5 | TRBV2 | CASSKGQVGDQETQYF
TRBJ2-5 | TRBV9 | CASSVGRAEETQYF